The 24 T cell receptor beta chains listed next were all sequenced from one sample in a study of cytomegalovirus exposure and HLA in healthy donors (dated by TCRdb to 2016 to 2017). Library generation was performed with the immunoSEQ multiplex PCR assay. A mixture of 60 forward primers for TCR Vbeta segments and 13 reverse primers for TCR Jbeta segments was used in the multiplex PCR. TCRdb took over this immuneACCESS table, retaining in-frame rearrangements with V and J assigned. Such tables are incomplete; in checked studies, under half of the missing clones stem from an unresolved V gene, and the remainder is unexplained. This sample lists more than 90,000 clones; roughly three quarters were detected once. Jointly, the top ten make up around 4% of the sample. The sample consisted of PBMCs. The receptor source for this set is a middle-aged man in good health and CMV-seronegative.

Points on this clone: Sequence at one end of the junction differs from germline and may be a read error. The chain has TRBV20-1 and TRBJ1-2; no reliable D call. Germline lookup yields CDR1 DFQATT and CDR2 SNEGSKA (reference sequence). This CDR3 has 8 residues. The CDR3 spells CSAGRAPF. In DNA, the CDR3 is TGCAGTGCAGGGCGGGCCCCATTC.

The rearrangement links TRBV5-1 to TRBJ1-6; maybe TRBD1 (6 bases). V gave up 2 bases and J gave up 4 bases, with 13 bases separating them. This CDR3 comprises 16 residues. CDR1 and CDR2 from the germline V gene are SGHRS and YFSETQ. The CDR3 DNA sequence: TGCGCCAGCAGCTTACAAGGACAGCGTTATAATTCACCCCTCCACTTT. This sequence encodes CASSLQGQRYNSPLHF.

The chain is built from TRBV11-2 and TRBJ1-1; D ambiguous. CDR3 size: 15 residues. Germline loops: CDR1 SGHAT, CDR2 FQNNGV. V gave up 3 bases and J gave up 0 bases, with 11 bases separating them. In DNA, the CDR3 is TGTGCCAGCAGCTTCATTGGACTGTTGAACACTGAAGCTTTCTTT. It translates to CASSFIGLLNTEAFF.

V gene TRBV18 combines with J gene TRBJ2-7, with D possibly being TRBD1 (5 bases). The CDR3 has 16 amino acids. Trimming shortened V by 1 base and J by 2 bases, and 15 bases separated the two germline ends. The germline gives CDR1 KGHSH, CDR2 LQKENI. The CDR3 DNA reads as TGTGCCAGCTCACCACGCGCCAGCAGGGAAGCCTACGAGCAGTACTTC. This encodes CASSPRASREAYEQYF.

The chain uses TRBV21-1 and TRBJ2-1; the table calls TRBD1, which could not be checked here. TRBV21-1 is flagged as a pseudogene. This CDR3 is 17 amino acids long. This CDR3 reads CASSKALSTNRYNEQFF. CDR3 DNA: TGTGCCAGCAGCAAAGCGCTTTCGACAAACCGATACAATGAGCAGTTCTTC.

CDR3 coding DNA: TGTGCCAGCAGTGGTACAGGCGTCCTGGGTGGCTACACCTTC. Amino acid sequence: CASSGTGVLGGYTF. This sequence joins TRBV2 and TRBJ1-2; the D gene is possibly TRBD1 (5 bases). The V gene's germline CDR1 is SNHLY and CDR2 FYNNEI. The CDR3 runs 14 residues. V was pared by 4 bases and J by 7 bases, with 16 bases between.

This clone has just one count. The gene calls are TRBV10-1 and TRBJ1-5, with D perhaps matching TRBD1 (6 bases). Germline-derived CDR1 and CDR2 are WNHNN and SYGVQD (reference sequence). Trimming cost V 3 bases and J 9 bases, with 18 bases left between them. The CDR3 runs to 15 residues. This CDR3 reads CASSDLDRPERPQHF. The DNA for the CDR3 is TGCGCCAGCAGTGACCTCGACAGGCCAGAGAGGCCCCAGCATTTT.

V usage is TRBV5-1 and J usage is TRBJ2-1, with unresolved D. This CDR3 spans 14 amino acids. The germline V and J ends were trimmed by 4 bases and 7 bases, with 15 bases remaining between them. Germline V lookup: CDR1 SGHRS, CDR2 YFSETQ. The CDR3 loop reads CASSPALSSNEQFF. The CDR3 DNA reads TGCGCCAGCAGCCCAGCACTATCTTCGAATGAGCAGTTCTTC.

The J gene is TRBJ2-5, the V gene TRBV5-1, with 8 bases identical to TRBD2. The tail of the sequence fits TRBJ2-7 better, so the J call may be wrong. The CDR3 has 17 residues. The germline V gene encodes CDR1 SGHRS and CDR2 YFSETQ. The CDR3 reads CASSLVAGTSTYYEQYF. CDR3 DNA sequence: TGCGCCAGCAGCTTGGTTGCCGGGACTAGTACCTACTACGAGCAGTACTTC.

This chain connects TRBV7-2 to TRBJ2-2, with 7 positions matching TRBD1. The V gene's germline CDR1 is SGHTA and CDR2 FQGNSA. V gave up 6 bases and J gave up 0 bases; unmatched junction bases: 4. The CDR3 sequence is 15 residues long. DNA for the CDR3: TGTGCCAGCAGAACCGGGACAGCGAACACCGGGGAGCTGTTTTTT. It encodes CASRTGTANTGELFF.

This clone has a single count. The chain uses TRBV18 and TRBJ1-6; 11 bases map to TRBD1. After removal of 3 bases from V and 4 bases from J, the junction contained 2 bases not matched to a gene. Germline loops: CDR1 KGHSH, CDR2 LQKENI. The CDR3 sequence is 16 residues long. The CDR3 is CASSPGTGGYNSPLHF. CDR3 nucleotide sequence: TGTGCCAGCTCACCCGGGACAGGGGGTTATAATTCACCCCTCCACTTT.

The chain recombines TRBV19 with TRBJ1-1; D is possibly TRBD1 (5 bases). Germline V gives CDR1 LNHDA, CDR2 SQIVND (reference sequence). V shed 6 bases and J shed 7 bases, with 18 bases lying between them. The CDR3 totals 14 residues. For the CDR3, the DNA is TGTGCCAGTAGCGCCCAACCGGGGGGAAATGAAGCTTTCTTT. Translating gives CASSAQPGGNEAFF. The whole variable domain, remainder taken from reference TRBV19 and TRBJ1-1, is DGGITQSPKYLFRKEGQNVTLSCEQNLNHDAMYWYRQDPGQGLRLIYYSQIVNDFQKGDIAEGYSVSREKKESFPLTVTSAQKNPTAFYLCASSAQPGGNEAFFGQGTRLTVV.

This chain links TRBV6-5 with TRBJ1-2; TRBD1 might be the D (6 bases). This CDR3 has 15 residues. Per the germline V gene, CDR1 is MNHEY and CDR2 is SVGAGI. Trimming shortened V by 0 bases and J by 6 bases, and 14 bases separated the two germline ends. CDR3 DNA: TGTGCCAGCAGTTACTCGGGGGCTCTAATAGATGGCTACACCTTC. It encodes CASSYSGALIDGYTF.

This sequence joins TRBV5-8 and TRBJ2-2; D remains unclear. The CDR3 runs to 16 residues. Germline CDR1 SGHTS, CDR2 YDEGEE. Trimming removed 3 bases at V and 2 bases at J, with 14 bases between. This chain's CDR3 is CASSSAPQPNTGELFF. The CDR3 bases are TGTGCCAGCAGCTCGGCACCACAGCCTAACACCGGGGAGCTGTTTTTT.

The rearrangement links TRBV5-1 to TRBJ1-1; D possibly corresponds to TRBD1 (6 bases). Deletions cut 5 bases from V and 0 bases from J, with 11 bases between. Germline V gene lookup returns CDR1 SGHRS and CDR2 YFSETQ. The CDR3 has 14 residues. In DNA, the CDR3 is TGCGCCAGCAGTAAAACAGGGCTGAACACTGAAGCTTTCTTT. Its translation is CASSKTGLNTEAFF.

The chain is built from TRBV5-5 and TRBJ2-6; D is possibly TRBD1 (6 bases). V lost 4 bases and J 0 bases, leaving 8 bases between the germline ends. The CDR3 sequence is 15 residues long. Germline CDR1 SGHKS, CDR2 YYEKEE (reference sequence). CDR3 amino acids: CASSRTDSGANVLTF. CDR3 sequence (DNA): TGTGCCAGCAGCCGGACAGACTCTGGGGCCAACGTCCTGACTTTC.

J is TRBJ1-1 and V is TRBV5-1; TRBD1 is a possible D gene (5 bases). From germline, CDR1 is SGHRS and CDR2 YFSETQ. The V gene lost 4 bases and the J gene lost 1 base, with 17 bases spanning the gap. This CDR3 has 16 amino acids. CDR3 amino acids: CASSPGGEMGNTEAFF. The CDR3 DNA sequence: TGCGCCAGCAGCCCGGGGGGGGAGATGGGGAACACTGAAGCTTTCTTT.

The CDR3 reads CASSVVSGGFSSYNEQFF. Written as DNA, the CDR3 is TGTGCCAGCAGCGTAGTTAGCGGGGGGTTCAGCTCCTACAATGAGCAGTTCTTC. This chain uses TRBV9 with TRBJ2-1, with 10 positions matching TRBD2. The J segment lost 0 bases and the V segment lost 0 bases, leaving 6 bases of the junction unmatched. This CDR3 contains 18 residues. Germline values: CDR1 SGDLS, CDR2 YYNGEE. The full variable domain, with the rest looked up from reference TRBV9 and TRBJ2-1, is DSGVTQTPKHLITATGQRVTLRCSPRSGDLSVYWYQQSLDQGLQFLIQYYNGEERAKGNILERFSAQQFPDLHSELNLSSLELGDSALYFCASSVVSGGFSSYNEQFFGPGTRLTVL.

In this sample, this clone turned up a few times. The chain employs TRBV20-1 and TRBJ2-3; no clear D gene. Germline lookup yields CDR1 DFQATT and CDR2 SNEGSKA (reference sequence). The CDR3 length is 11 residues. V was pared by 0 bases and J by 6 bases, with 4 bases between. The CDR3 protein is CSAREEDTQYF. The DNA of the CDR3 is TGCAGTGCTAGAGAGGAGGATACGCAGTATTTT.

The chain carries TRBV27 and TRBJ2-7; D is possibly TRBD2 (7 bases). Trimming took off 5 bases at V and 2 bases at J, with 13 bases between the two ends. The CDR3 runs 14 residues. Looked up from germline, CDR1 is MNHEY and CDR2 is SMNVEV (reference sequence). CDR3 in amino acids: CASSPQGGAYEQYV. CDR3 nucleotide sequence: TGTGCCAGCAGTCCCCAAGGGGGGGCCTACGAGCAGTACGTC.

The V gene is TRBV19, the J gene TRBJ1-5; weak D call: TRBD1 (5 bases). Trimming took 6 bases from V and 1 from J, leaving 19 bases between them. The germline gives CDR1 LNHDA, CDR2 SQIVND (reference sequence). The CDR3 covers 17 residues. The CDR3 is CASSPSGGAESNQPQHF. The CDR3 nucleotides are TGTGCCAGTAGCCCCTCGGGTGGGGCGGAAAGCAATCAGCCCCAGCATTTT.

The V and J genes are TRBV10-3 and TRBJ1-1; D uncertain. The CDR3 extends over 12 amino acids. Between the trimmed V and J ends, which lost 6 bases and 4 bases, there was a span of 9 bases. Germline loops: CDR1 ENHRY, CDR2 SYGVKD. Written as DNA, the CDR3 is TGTGCCATCAGGGCCCCCGCCACTGAAGCTTTCTTT. Protein: CAIRAPATEAFF.

J is TRBJ2-7 and V is TRBV6-1, with TRBD2 as a possible D gene (6 bases). The germline CDR1 and CDR2 sequences are MNHNS and SASEGT. The V gene lost 7 bases and the J gene lost 4 bases, with 14 bases spanning the gap. The CDR3 covers 13 residues. CDR3 sequence: CASTPGGGYEQYV. For the CDR3, the DNA is TGTGCCAGCACCCCCGGTGGGGGGTACGAGCAGTACGTC.

This chain joins TRBV7-9 and TRBJ2-1, with 8 bases identical to TRBD2. Germline V gene data show CDR1 as SEHNR and CDR2 as FQNEAQ (reference sequence). V lost 6 bases, J lost 7 bases, and 5 bases stayed unmatched. The CDR3 extends over 13 amino acids. The CDR3 DNA follows: TGTGCCAGCAGGGGACTAGTGGAAAATGAGCAGTTCTTC. Its translation: CASRGLVENEQFF.